This T cell receptor (beta chain) originates from a study of siplizumab effects on memory and regulatory T cells. Study-wide points: In controls, around 30% of mappable alloreactive CD4+ clones were Treg-derived on average, versus about 75% with siplizumab.

CDR1 is SNHLY, CDR2 FYNNEI, per germline. V lost 7 bases and J 0 bases, leaving 12 bases between the germline ends. This CDR3 contains 14 residues. On this clone: As yet, its antigen is unknown.

The protocol was immunoSEQ multiplex PCR, while the TCRdb copy is restricted to in-frame clones and leaves out a portion. The sample carries 100,000 or so clones, 75% to 95% recorded once. The chain carries TRBV2 and TRBJ1-2; D remains unclear. The specimen was CD4+ T cells sorted from blood. The receptor's source is a human donor in good health. Some clones in this sample may be carry-over from other donors' samples. CDR3 DNA sequence: TGTGCCAGCACCCCTACAGAAGCTAACTATGGCTACACCTTC. Translated, it gives CASTPTEANYGYTF.